The T cell receptor (beta chain) described here comes from a study of a mutant IDH1 vaccine in newly diagnosed glioma. Across the study: First vaccine doses came 4-6 weeks after radiotherapy alone, or with temozolomide cycles. Prior therapy was radiotherapy, temozolomide, or both; most received both.

Study-level findings and limits: Induction of immune responses by the vaccine occurred in about 95% of patients.

This clone was seen only once. Its antigen remains unknown. Sequenced by immunoSEQ multiplex PCR; TCRdb stores in-frame clones only, minus some. The top ten clones hold around 6.9% of a sample with over 40,000 clones, 78% of them seen once. The V end lost 3 bases, the J end lost 4 bases, and 9 bases lay between the germline ends. Germline V gene lookup returns CDR1 MNHEY and CDR2 SVGAGI. The CDR3 is 14 amino acids. Time point indicated: week 23, last vaccination. Doses consisted of 300 ug of mutant IDH1 20-mer peptide each, paired with topical imiquimod. This clonotype was obtained from a woman aged 40 to 50 with glioma. Some clones in this sample may be carry-over from other donors' samples. The material sequenced was PBMCs, taken from a glioma patient whose treatment included an IDH1 peptide vaccine. The chain recombines TRBV6-5 with TRBJ2-2, with D hard to call. CDR3 bases: TGTGCCAGCAGTTATCCTGGCGGCACCGGGGAGCTGTTTTTT. Translated: CASSYPGGTGELFF.